This paragraph reports one TCR beta chain. Its antigen remains unidentified. Unique molecular identifiers were built into the TCRbeta library. TCRdb re-called the PCR reads with MiXCR, one entry per CDR3 protein. The sample yields about 310,000 distinct CDR3 sequences, approximately 20% seen once. The data stem from a study of T-cell reconstitution after alpha-beta-depleted transplantation in children. Whole-study findings and limits: Among T cells one year after transplant, newly produced cells accounted for most counts and diversity.

From germline, CDR1 is MNHEY and CDR2 SVGEGT. There are 20 residues in the CDR3. Trimming took 6 bases from V and 3 from J; bases not matched to a gene: 26. The clonotype comes from a male patient younger than 18 who had a stem cell transplant for acute lymphoblastic leukemia, so the T cells may come from the graft donor. This chain uses TRBV6-2 or TRBV6-3 with TRBJ2-7, with 7 bases matching TRBD2. The source material was PBMCs, mostly from graft donor cells, sampled 180 days after TCRalphabeta/CD19-depleted stem cell transplant. The CDR3 sequence is CASSPTQNPGLPPLRYEQYF. DNA of the CDR3: TGTGCCAGCAGCCCAACTCAAAACCCGGGACTACCACCGTTGCGCTACGAGCAGTACTTC.